Below, 19 T cell receptor beta chains from the same sample are listed, as sequenced in a study of long-term antiretroviral therapy in people with HIV. Version v3.0 of the immunoSEQ assay was performed at survey level. TCRdb's copy holds only in-frame clones and misses some; the assay was immunoSEQ multiplex PCR. The sample records roughly 30,000 clones, approximately 88% being singletons. The sequencing here drew on unsorted PBMCs, taken roughly 2.7 years after starting antiretroviral therapy. The receptor source for this set is a young man with HIV.

This chain joins TRBV7-7 and TRBJ2-1, with 7 bases that match TRBD1. With 5 bases clipped from V and 7 bases from J, the junction kept 8 bases outside the gene matches. Germline lookup yields CDR1 SSHAT and CDR2 FNYEAQ (reference sequence). The CDR3 is made up of 14 amino acids. CDR3 in amino acids: CASSETGIGNEQFF. In DNA form, the CDR3 reads TGTGCCAGCAGCGAGACAGGGATTGGGAATGAGCAGTTCTTC.

The chain is built from TRBV7-2 and TRBJ1-1; 8 bases are a match to TRBD1. This CDR3 is 16 amino acids long. The germline V gene encodes CDR1 SGHTA and CDR2 FQGNSA. After removal of 3 bases from V and 0 bases from J, the junction contained 6 bases not matched to a gene. The CDR3 bases are TGTGCCAGCAGCTTTGAGCAGGGGGCCATGAACACTGAAGCTTTCTTT. This encodes CASSFEQGAMNTEAFF.

This clone was detected once. The rearrangement uses TRBV11-3 and TRBJ2-5; 14 bases are shared with TRBD2. The germline V gene encodes CDR1 SGHNT and CDR2 YENEEA. With 3 bases clipped from V and 5 bases from J, the junction kept 8 bases outside the gene matches. This CDR3 is 17 amino acids long. This CDR3 is CASSLGRLAGGRETQYF. The CDR3 DNA sequence: TGTGCCAGCAGCTTGGGACGACTAGCGGGGGGGCGCGAGACCCAGTACTTC.

The rearrangement joins TRBV19 to TRBJ1-2, with unresolved D. The CDR3 contains 12 residues. V lost 4 bases, J lost 3 bases, and 6 bases lay in between. Germline values: CDR1 LNHDA, CDR2 SQIVND (reference sequence). The CDR3 region is CASSRSDYGYTF. The CDR3 coding sequence is TGTGCCAGTAGTAGGTCAGACTATGGCTACACCTTC.

This clone has a handful of counts. The V call is TRBV23-1, the J call TRBJ1-5; D gene uncertain. TRBV23-1 falls under the ORF class, with uncertain function. V gave up 1 base and J gave up 3 bases, with 13 bases separating them. The CDR3 has 16 residues. The CDR3 spells CASSQFGRNFNQPQHF. CDR3 DNA sequence: TGCGCCAGCAGTCAATTTGGCAGAAACTTCAATCAGCCCCAGCATTTT.

The CDR3 region is CASSAVTSGGADTQYF. The CDR3 coding sequence is TGTGCCAGCAGTGCCGTGACTAGCGGGGGGGCCGATACGCAGTATTTT. The chain joins TRBV6-1 to TRBJ2-3; TRBD2 agrees at 14 bases. The germline gives CDR1 MNHNS, CDR2 SASEGT. V lost 4 bases and J lost 6; bases outside the gene matches: 6. The CDR3 contains 16 residues.

The chain couples TRBV10-3 to TRBJ1-1; 12 bases line up with TRBD1. Trimming at V came to 10 bases and at J to 8 bases, leaving 11 bases not matched to a gene. The CDR3 is 14 residues long. Germline CDR1 reads ENHRY; CDR2 reads SYGVKD. The CDR3 DNA follows: TGTGCCACCTTGGGGACAGGGGGCCCTGTCGAAGCTTTCTTT. It specifies CATLGTGGPVEAFF.

The chain employs TRBV7-8 and TRBJ2-3; no clear D gene. The V and J ends lost 5 bases and 2 bases respectively, with 11 bases between them. This CDR3 spans 14 amino acids. The germline V gene has CDR1 SGHVS and CDR2 FQNEAQ. CDR3 in DNA: TGTGCCAGCAGCCCGTTGGTTGACACAGATACGCAGTATTTT. Encoded protein: CASSPLVDTDTQYF.

V is TRBV6-5 and J is TRBJ1-2, with D unclear. Germline V CDR1 and CDR2: MNHEY, SVGAGI. V dropped 4 bases and J dropped 5 bases, with 14 bases sitting between them. The CDR3 contains 14 residues. The CDR3 DNA follows: TGTGCCAGCAGTTCGGACCTCGTTGGATATGGCTACACCTTC. Translation gives CASSSDLVGYGYTF.

The chain employs TRBV5-6 and TRBJ1-5; TRBD1 aligns across 9 bases. CDR3 size: 16 residues. Germline V gene data show CDR1 as SGHDT and CDR2 as YYEEEE. With 0 bases clipped from V and 3 bases from J, the junction kept 4 bases outside the gene matches. CDR3 loop: CASSLAGQGHNQPQHF. Here the CDR3 DNA reads TGTGCCAGCAGCTTGGCGGGACAGGGCCACAATCAGCCCCAGCATTTT.

This chain connects TRBV7-7 to TRBJ1-1, with 8 bases fitting TRBD1. Trimming removed 5 bases from V and 6 bases from J; junction bases left unmatched: 5. Germline V gives CDR1 SSHAT, CDR2 FNYEAQ (reference sequence). CDR3 size: 13 residues. This CDR3 is CASSRTGGAEAFF. The CDR3 DNA follows: TGTGCCAGCAGCCGCACAGGGGGGGCTGAAGCTTTCTTT.

The chain couples TRBV11-2 to TRBJ1-2; D gene uncertain. The V gene lost 1 base and the J gene lost 7 bases, with 10 bases spanning the gap. In germline, CDR1 is SGHAT, CDR2 FQNNGV. The CDR3 is made up of 13 amino acids. The CDR3 DNA follows: TGTGCCAGCAGCTTAGCCGCCGCGATTGGCTACACCTTC. Its protein is CASSLAAAIGYTF.

This clone was counted between two and nine times. The V call is TRBV19, the J call TRBJ1-1, with D unclear. Germline CDR1 reads LNHDA; CDR2 reads SQIVND (reference sequence). The CDR3 is made up of 12 amino acids. V dropped 6 bases and J dropped 1 base, with 6 bases sitting between them. The CDR3: CASRSRNTEAFF. CDR3 bases: TGTGCCAGTAGGAGTAGGAACACTGAAGCTTTCTTT.

The rearrangement uses TRBV7-4 and TRBJ2-5; D is uncertain. Germline lookup yields CDR1 SGHVT and CDR2 SQSDAQ. This CDR3 is 13 amino acids long. The V end was cut by 1 base, the J end by 5 bases, with 8 bases between. CDR3 region: CASSLDSSETQYF. The CDR3, as DNA: TGTGCCAGCAGCTTAGATAGTTCTGAGACCCAGTACTTC.

The gene calls are TRBV19 and TRBJ1-5; D not resolved. Germline V gene data show CDR1 as LNHDA and CDR2 as SQIVND (reference sequence). Between the trimmed V and J ends, which lost 5 bases and 2 bases, there was a span of 19 bases. The CDR3 contains 17 residues. The CDR3 DNA reads as TGTGCCAGTAGTCCCCCCCGGCCGCCCGGGGGCAATCAGCCCCAGCATTTT. This translates into CASSPPRPPGGNQPQHF.

The chain recombines TRBV5-1 with TRBJ2-1, with 12 bases matching TRBD2. The germline V gene encodes CDR1 SGHRS and CDR2 YFSETQ. This CDR3 has 16 residues. Trimming at V came to 0 bases and at J to 4 bases, leaving 2 bases not matched to a gene. The CDR3 nucleotides are TGCGCCAGCAGCTTGGCACTAGCGGGGGGTTACAATGAGCAGTTCTTC. This sequence encodes CASSLALAGGYNEQFF.

The chain carries TRBV7-9 and TRBJ1-1; TRBD1 agrees at 8 bases. In germline, CDR1 is SEHNR, CDR2 FQNEAQ (reference sequence). The V gene end was trimmed by 1 base and the J gene end by 5 bases; junction bases not matched to a gene: 6. This CDR3 contains 15 residues. The CDR3 DNA sequence: TGTGCCAGCAGCTTAGGAAGACAGGGGCTTACTGAAGCTTTCTTT. The encoded protein is CASSLGRQGLTEAFF.

The table lists this clone with a few counts. CDR3 residues: CASSYQANYGYTF. CDR3 bases: TGTGCCAGCAGTTACCAGGCTAACTATGGCTACACCTTC. The gene calls are TRBV6-5 and TRBJ1-2; the D is unclear. V lost 2 bases, J lost 0 bases, and 4 bases lay in between. This CDR3 spans 13 amino acids. The germline gives CDR1 MNHEY, CDR2 SVGAGI.

The chain joins TRBV7-8 to TRBJ1-4, with 8 bases that match TRBD1. The V and J ends lost 5 bases and 8 bases, in that order; junction bases with no gene match: 10. The length of the CDR3 is 15 residues. The germline CDR1 and CDR2 sequences are SGHVS and FQNEAQ. The CDR3: CASSKTGAFGEKLFF. The CDR3 region has the DNA TGTGCCAGCAGCAAGACAGGGGCCTTCGGGGAAAAACTGTTTTTT.